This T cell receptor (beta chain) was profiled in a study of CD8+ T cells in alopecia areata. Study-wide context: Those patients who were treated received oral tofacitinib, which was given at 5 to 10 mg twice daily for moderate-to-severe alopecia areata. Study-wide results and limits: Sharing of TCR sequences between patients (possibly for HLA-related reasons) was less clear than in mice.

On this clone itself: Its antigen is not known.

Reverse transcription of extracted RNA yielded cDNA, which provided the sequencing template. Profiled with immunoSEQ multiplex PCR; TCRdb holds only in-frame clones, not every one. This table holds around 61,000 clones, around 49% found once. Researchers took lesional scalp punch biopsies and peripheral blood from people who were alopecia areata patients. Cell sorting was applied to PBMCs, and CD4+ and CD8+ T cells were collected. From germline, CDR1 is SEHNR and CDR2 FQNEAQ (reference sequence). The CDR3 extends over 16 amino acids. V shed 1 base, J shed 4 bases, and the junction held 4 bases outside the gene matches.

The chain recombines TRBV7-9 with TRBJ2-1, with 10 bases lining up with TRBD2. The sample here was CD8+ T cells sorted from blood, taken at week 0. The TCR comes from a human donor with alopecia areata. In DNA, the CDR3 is TGTGCCAGCAGCTTAGGGGGGACTAGCGCTTACAATGAGCAGTTCTTC. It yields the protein CASSLGGTSAYNEQFF.